This record covers a single T cell receptor beta chain. The antigen it recognizes is unknown. This sample stems from a study of CXCR3-negative and CXCR3-positive naive CD8 T cells (dated by TCRdb to between 2017 and 2020). In terms of the full investigation: In total, around 140 million TRB reads were obtained, or roughly 1.5 +/- 0.3 million reads per library. Data from some twelve donors, pooled across two independent experiments, went into the diversity and physicochemical repertoire analyses. Naive subsets from about 5 donors and memory cells from 3 donors were included in the TRBV-TRBJ cluster analysis. Findings and caveats that apply to the study as a whole: Similar TRBV-TRBJ usage was shown by naive CXCR3-negative and CXCR3-positive cells from the same donor, whereas distinct patterns were shown by memory cells. Because surface CD5, which has been linked to self-reactivity in mice, was comparable between naive subsets, TCR interaction strength was also inferred from TRB CDR3 physicochemical properties. TRB CDR3s from CXCR3-positive naive cells showed higher hydrophobicity (lower Kidera factor 4), lower energy, and higher strength and volume indices than CXCR3-negative naive cells. CXCR3 expression partially decreased after cryopreservation, so most assays used freshly isolated PBMCs. Repertoire diversity was comparably high in both naive subsets but much lower in memory CD8+ T cells.

Each CD8+ T cell subset was flow-sorted in triplicate, with fewer than 350,000 cells per subset placed directly into RLT lysis buffer. To keep memory contaminants out, a stringent definition of naive CD8+ T cells was applied: CD45RO-CCR7+CD27+CD95-. Peripheral blood mononuclear cells were isolated from buffy coats using standard density gradient centrifugation. A FACSAria III was used to flow-sort naive CD8+ T cells into CXCR3-negative and CXCR3-positive populations. An RNeasy Mini Kit was used to extract total RNA from the sorted cells. Sequencing used a NextSeq 550. The Human TCR Profiling Kit (MiLaboratory) was used to make UMI-labeled 5' RACE TRB cDNA libraries. The full amount of extracted RNA was used for cDNA synthesis, and the full amount of resulting cDNA was used for PCR amplification. Libraries were prepared in parallel with an identical number of PCR cycles. Under the source paper's analysis protocol: MIGEC and MiXCR extracted about 53,000 +/- 10,000 unique UMI-labeled TRB cDNA molecules per library, requiring at least two reads per UMI. On average, each library contained about 40,000 +/- 10,000 functional in-frame TRB CDR3 nucleotide clonotypes without stop codons. After downsampling to 5000 UMI-labeled TRB molecules per sample, diversity metrics such as normalized Shannon-Wiener and Chao1 were calculated in VDJtools. Clonotype-size-weighted physicochemical properties of the central five CDR3 residues (interaction energy, strength, volume and Kidera factor 4) were computed in VDJtools. Each entry corresponds to one CDR3 protein sequence from reads that TCRdb reprocessed, and DNA is not given. The V and J calls come from TCRdb's annotation, not from the publication. This sample's listing comprises about 66,000 distinct CDR3 sequences. About 4.5% of the sample belongs to the ten largest clones.

Measured from the cysteine to the phenylalanine, the CDR3 is 15 residues long. No DNA was logged. The clonotype was recovered from a human donor in good health. Some clones in this sample may be carry-over from other donors' samples. Sample: naive CXCR3- CD8+ T cells from blood. The cell subset or site label, as the study defines it: CD45RO-CCR7+CD27+CD95- naive CD8+ T cells lacking CXCR3 (TNR3-). Recombination connected TRBV12-3 or TRBV12-4 to TRBJ2-7; the D gene TCRdb calls, TRBD1, cannot be checked with no DNA. The CDR3 protein sequence reads: CASSLGQGAIYEQYF.